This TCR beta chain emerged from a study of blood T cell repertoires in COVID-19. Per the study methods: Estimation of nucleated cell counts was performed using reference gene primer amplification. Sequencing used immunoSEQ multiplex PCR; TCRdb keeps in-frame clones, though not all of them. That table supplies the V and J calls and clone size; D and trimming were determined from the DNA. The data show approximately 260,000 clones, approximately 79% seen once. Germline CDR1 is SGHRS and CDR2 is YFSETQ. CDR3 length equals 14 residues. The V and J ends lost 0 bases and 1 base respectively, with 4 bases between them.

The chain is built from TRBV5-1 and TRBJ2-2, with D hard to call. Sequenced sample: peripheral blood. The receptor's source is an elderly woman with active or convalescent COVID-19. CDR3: CASSLAKNTGELFF. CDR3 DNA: TGCGCCAGCAGCTTGGCAAAGAACACCGGGGAGCTGTTTTTT.